Below are 13 T cell receptor beta chains sequenced from a single sample in a study of PD-1 blockade in classical Hodgkin lymphoma. Method: immunoSEQ multiplex PCR; TCRdb's copy keeps in-frame clones and lacks some. The repertoire holds 6,000 or so clones, with approximately 80% as singletons. After autologous stem cell transplantation all patients relapsed, and prior brentuximab vedotin exposure differed between cohorts. The sequences come from peripheral blood mononuclear cells (PBMCs), collected at baseline. The receptor source for this set is a human donor with classical Hodgkin lymphoma.

The chain couples TRBV5-6 to TRBJ1-1, with TRBD1 identical over 8 bases. Germline V gene lookup returns CDR1 SGHDT and CDR2 YYEEEE. The length of the CDR3 is 14 residues. V dropped 2 bases and J dropped 7; count of bases not matched to a gene: 7. This chain's CDR3 is CASSFGQGRGEAFF. In DNA form, the CDR3 reads TGTGCCAGCAGCTTTGGACAGGGTAGGGGTGAAGCTTTCTTT.

The chain is built from TRBV27 and TRBJ2-7, with 11 bases fitting TRBD2. The CDR3 consists of 19 residues. The V gene end was trimmed by 6 bases and the J gene end by 3 bases; junction bases not matched to a gene: 19. In germline, CDR1 is MNHEY, CDR2 SMNVEV (reference sequence). For the CDR3, the DNA is TGTGCCAGCAGCTTGAACTATGGACAGACTAGCGGGACCTACTACGAGCAGTACTTC. It is translated as CASSLNYGQTSGTYYEQYF.

This clone was counted a few times. The chain combines TRBV7-9 with TRBJ1-1; D remains unclear. Germline V lookup: CDR1 SEHNR, CDR2 FQNEAQ (reference sequence). V lost 8 bases and J 1 base, leaving 8 bases between the germline ends. The CDR3 is 12 amino acids. CDR3 amino acids: CASDWGNTEAFF. The CDR3, as DNA: TGTGCCAGCGACTGGGGGAACACTGAAGCTTTCTTT. Full variable domain (remainder filled in from reference TRBV7-9 and TRBJ1-1): DTGVSQNPRHKITKRGQNVTFRCDPISEHNRLYWYRQTLGQGPEFLTYFQNEAQLEKSRLLSDRFSAERPKGSFSTLEIQRTEQGDSAMYLCASDWGNTEAFFGQGTRLTVV.

CDR3 nucleotide sequence: TGTGCCAGCAGTGAAAAGGGACAGGGTAAGCAGTATTTT. Amino acids: CASSEKGQGKQYF. V gene TRBV6-1 combines with J gene TRBJ2-3, with TRBD1 identical over 9 bases. V dropped 2 bases and J dropped 11; count of bases not matched to a gene: 5. The CDR3 totals 13 residues. CDR1 is MNHNS and CDR2 is SASEGT in the germline V gene.

This clone was seen a handful of times. This sequence joins TRBV6-6 and TRBJ2-5, with TRBD2 matching 10 bases. The CDR3 is made up of 14 amino acids. V shed 8 bases, J shed 5 bases, and the junction held 8 bases outside the gene matches. Germline V gene lookup returns CDR1 MNHNY and CDR2 SVGAGI (reference sequence). The CDR3 region is CASAKREGRETQYF. CDR3 coding DNA: TGTGCCAGCGCTAAGCGGGAGGGCCGGGAGACCCAGTACTTC.

This clone was counted a few times. The chain has TRBV10-2 and TRBJ2-7; no reliable D call. With 1 base removed from V and 0 bases from J, the gap between germline ends came to 10 bases. The CDR3 contains 15 residues. Germline V gene data show CDR1 as WSHSY and CDR2 as SAAADI. The CDR3 DNA sequence: TGCGCCAGCAGTGAGTTTTCGACTCTCTCCTACGAGCAGTACTTC. It codes for CASSEFSTLSYEQYF.

V usage is TRBV7-9 and J usage is TRBJ1-3; 7 nucleotides align to TRBD1. The CDR3 covers 14 residues. CDR1 is SEHNR, CDR2 FQNEAQ, per germline (reference sequence). After removal of 8 bases from V and 4 bases from J, the junction contained 8 bases not matched to a gene. The CDR3 DNA reads as TGTGCCAGCGGGAAGGGGGCGCTGGGAAACACCATATATTTT. It yields the protein CASGKGALGNTIYF.

J is TRBJ1-4 and V is TRBV5-1; 9 bases are shared with TRBD1. Germline-derived CDR1 and CDR2 are SGHRS and YFSETQ. The CDR3 spans 15 residues. The junction had 3 bases not matched to a gene; V was cut back by 0 bases and J by 6 bases. The CDR3 DNA is TGCGCCAGCAGCTTGGTGGGACAGGGCTATGAAAAACTGTTTTTT. As protein: CASSLVGQGYEKLFF.

This clone showed up just a few times. The chain joins TRBV28 to TRBJ2-1; D not certain. The CDR3 sequence is 15 residues long. With 7 bases removed from V and 0 bases from J, the gap between germline ends came to 13 bases. Germline CDR1 reads MDHEN; CDR2 reads SYDVKM. The DNA of the CDR3 is TGTGCCAGCACCCGGACGGAGCGCTCCTACAATGAGCAGTTCTTC. This encodes CASTRTERSYNEQFF. Full variable domain (rest looked up from reference TRBV28 and TRBJ2-1): DVKVTQSSRYLVKRTGEKVFLECVQDMDHENMFWYRQDPGLGLRLIYFSYDVKMKEKGDIPEGYSVSREKKERFSLILESASTNQTSMYLCASTRTERSYNEQFFGPGTRLTVL.

This chain uses TRBV4-2 with TRBJ2-1; perhaps TRBD2 as D (5 bases). The CDR3 runs to 17 residues. The V and J ends lost 3 bases and 2 bases respectively, with 17 bases between them. CDR1 LGHNA and CDR2 YNFKEQ come from the germline V gene. The CDR3 nucleotides read TGTGCCAGCAGCCAGGATCCTACTAGTGTGCCCTACAATGAGCAGTTCTTC. This gives the protein CASSQDPTSVPYNEQFF.

The chain carries TRBV14 and TRBJ2-5; the D is unclear. The DNA end lines up better with TRBJ2-7; the J call may be wrong. From germline, CDR1 is SGHDN and CDR2 FVKESK. This CDR3 comprises 16 residues. This CDR3 is CASSQDRRSQDYEQYF. As DNA, the CDR3 is TGTGCCAGCAGCCAAGATCGAAGGAGTCAAGACTACGAGCAGTACTTC.

This clone turned up a few times. V gene TRBV2 combines with J gene TRBJ2-3; 16 bases line up with TRBD2. Germline loops: CDR1 SNHLY, CDR2 FYNNEI. CDR3 size: 18 residues. V lost 6 bases to trimming and J lost 1 base; unmatched junction nucleotides: 7. CDR3 region: CASRTGTSGRDRTDTQYF. The CDR3 DNA sequence: TGTGCCAGCAGGACCGGGACTAGCGGGAGGGACCGCACAGATACGCAGTATTTT.

CDR3 residues: CASSQGFFGVSSGYTF. The CDR3 DNA follows: TGTGCCAGCAGCCAAGGTTTTTTCGGGGTGTCGTCCGGCTACACCTTC. V usage is TRBV5-4 and J usage is TRBJ1-2; no reliable D call. The V gene's germline CDR1 is SGHNT and CDR2 YYREEE (reference sequence). Trimming pared 4 bases from V and 8 bases from J, leaving 24 bases between. This CDR3 comprises 16 residues.